This T cell receptor (beta chain) was recovered during a study of blood T cell repertoires in COVID-19. On the study more broadly: PBMCs, B-cell-depleted T cells, or T cells were the source of the cDNA or gDNA that made up the material.

Original handling: Cell counts per sample came from amplifying reference gene primers. Libraries were prepared by immunoSEQ multiplex PCR; TCRdb keeps only in-frame clonotypes and omits some of them. V and J calls and clone size are given by that table; D and trimming were obtained from the DNA. The data contain tens of thousands of clones, roughly 80% of them singletons. V lost 7 bases and J lost 5; bases outside the gene matches: 10. This CDR3 contains 14 residues. Per the germline V gene, CDR1 is SGHRS and CDR2 is YFSETQ. Material: peripheral blood. This receptor was identified in an older woman with acute or convalescent COVID-19. This chain uses TRBV5-1 with TRBJ2-7; TRBD2 matches at 9 bases. DNA for the CDR3: TGCGCCAGCCGGGGGGGAGCGGGAGGCGACGAGCAGTACTTC. It yields the protein CASRGGAGGDEQYF.